The sequence of this T cell receptor beta chain was determined in a study of blood T cell repertoires in COVID-19. Turning to the study itself: The United States, Italy and Spain were the sources of the acute and convalescent COVID-19 samples. Sample material is recorded as cDNA or gDNA derived from T cells, B-cell-depleted T cells, or PBMCs.

In the original analysis: Nucleated cell number was recorded as an estimate derived from reference gene primer amplification. This table comes from immunoSEQ multiplex PCR, and its TCRdb copy is limited to in-frame clones, with some not included. That table supplies the V and J calls and clone size; D and trimming were determined from the DNA. This table holds some 95,000 clones, nearly 90% found once. The TCR sequence derives from a man in his 70s with acute or convalescent COVID-19. Sequencing input: peripheral blood.

The DNA of the CDR3 is TGTGCCAGCAGTTACGGGGCAGATCAGCCCCAGCATTTT. Its translation is CASSYGADQPQHF. This rearrangement joins TRBV6-5 to TRBJ1-5; tentative D call: TRBD1 (5 bases). The CDR3 extends over 13 amino acids. In germline, CDR1 is MNHEY, CDR2 SVGAGI. Trimming pared 2 bases from V and 5 bases from J, leaving 7 bases between.